Shown below are 10 T cell receptor beta chains from a single sample sequenced in a study of T cell clonality in common variable immunodeficiency. Overall study results and limits: Fewer deletions and N-nucleotide insertions were reportedly seen in common variable immunodeficiency TCR beta sequences.

These TCRs are of unknown antigen specificity. The table came from immunoSEQ multiplex PCR; TCRdb's copy has only in-frame clones and leaves some out. The data list some 15,000 clones, none observed once; just under 9% falls to the top ten. Sequencing input: peripheral blood mononuclear cells. The receptors were gathered from a human donor with common variable immunodeficiency.

There are a few counts of this clone. The read ends 3 residues before the CDR3 terminus; that terminus is restored from the germline J gene. The gene calls are TRBV7-9 and TRBJ2-3; 8 nucleotides align to TRBD1. CDR3 length: 14 residues. Germline CDR1 SEHNR, CDR2 FQNEAQ (reference sequence). CDR3 residues: CASSLGDRGSPQYF. Partial CDR3 DNA: TGTGCCAGCAGCTTGGGAGACAGGGGCTCCCCG. The whole variable domain, filled in from reference TRBV7-9 and TRBJ2-3, reads DTGVSQNPRHKITKRGQNVTFRCDPISEHNRLYWYRQTLGQGPEFLTYFQNEAQLEKSRLLSDRFSAERPKGSFSTLEIQRTEQGDSAMYLCASSLGDRGSPQYFGPGTRLTVL.

This clone was detected a few times. At one of its ends the junction is not consistent with the germline gene, which may arise from a read error. Coverage ceases 3 residues before the CDR3 finishes, and the germline J gene fills in the end. This chain uses TRBV7-7 with TRBJ1-1, with D tentatively TRBD1 (5 bases). The CDR3 consists of 13 residues. From germline, CDR1 is SSHAT and CDR2 FNYEAQ (reference sequence). CDR3 bases read: TGTGCTAGCAGCTCGGGCAGGGACACTGAA. Translation gives CASSSGRDTE. The whole CDR3 sequence is CASSSGRDTEAFF.

This clone was observed a few times. The CDR3 extends 3 residues past the end of the read, so its final part is completed from the germline J gene. The chain recombines TRBV2 with TRBJ2-1, with 8 bases aligning to TRBD2. This CDR3 has 14 amino acids. Germline loops: CDR1 SNHLY, CDR2 FYNNEI. V shed 10 bases and J 4 bases; nucleotides not matched to a gene: 9. The CDR3 sequence: CATRLAWGYNEQFF. The part of the CDR3 DNA that was read is TGTGCCACCCGACTAGCGTGGGGATACAATGAG. Combining the CDR3 with reference TRBV2 and TRBJ2-1 gives the whole variable domain EPEVTQTPSHQVTQMGQEVILRCVPISNHLYFYWYRQILGQKVEFLVSFYNNEISEKSEIFDDQFSVERPDGSNFTLKIRSTKLEDSAMYFCATRLAWGYNEQFFGPGTRLTVL.

To note about this clone: The read ends 3 residues shy of where the CDR3 ends; the end is completed using the germline J gene. The chain links TRBV7-2 to TRBJ2-7; D is perhaps TRBD1 (6 bases). V was clipped by 5 bases and J by 0 bases, with 11 bases between them. The CDR3 runs 14 residues. Germline CDR1 SGHTA, CDR2 FQGNSA. The CDR3 is CASSLQGASYEQYF. Partial CDR3 DNA: TGTGCCAGCAGCCTACAGGGAGCCTCCTACGAG.

Within the sample, this clone is medium-sized. The read comes to an end 3 residues before the CDR3 does, leaving the germline J gene to fill in the end. The chain recombines TRBV2 with TRBJ2-6; D is perhaps TRBD2 (5 bases). Germline CDR1 is SNHLY and CDR2 is FYNNEI. The CDR3 consists of 14 residues. V was shortened by 4 bases and J by 2 bases, with 6 bases between the two germline ends. CDR3 DNA (partial): TGTGCCAGCAGTGTTAGCGCTGGGGCCAACGTC. It is translated as CASSVSAGANV. The whole CDR3 reads CASSVSAGANVLTF. Full variable domain (rest looked up from reference TRBV2 and TRBJ2-6): EPEVTQTPSHQVTQMGQEVILRCVPISNHLYFYWYRQILGQKVEFLVSFYNNEISEKSEIFDDQFSVERPDGSNFTLKIRSTKLEDSAMYFCASSVSAGANVLTFGAGSRLTVL.

On this clone: The CDR3 end lies 3 residues beyond the end of the read and is filled in from the germline J gene. This chain links TRBV19 with TRBJ1-1; D is unclear. CDR3 length: 12 residues. Trimming took 6 bases from V and 4 from J, leaving 9 bases between them. CDR1 is LNHDA and CDR2 is SQIVND in the germline V gene (reference sequence). The CDR3 sequence is CASRQPGTEAFF. The DNA read from the CDR3 is TGTGCCAGTAGGCAACCCGGCACTGAA. The full variable domain, in which reference TRBV19 and TRBJ1-1 provide the parts outside the CDR3, is DGGITQSPKYLFRKEGQNVTLSCEQNLNHDAMYWYRQDPGQGLRLIYYSQIVNDFQKGDIAEGYSVSREKKESFPLTVTSAQKNPTAFYLCASRQPGTEAFFGQGTRLTVV.

This clone was detected only a few times. The read ends 3 residues shy of where the CDR3 ends; the end is completed using the germline J gene. V and J are TRBV20-1 and TRBJ1-1, with D tentatively TRBD1 (5 bases). This CDR3 has 12 amino acids. The germline V gene encodes CDR1 DFQATT and CDR2 SNEGSKA (reference sequence). CDR3 bases read: TGCAGTGCCCTCTCCTTACGCGGGGGT. Translating it yields CSALSLRGG. The whole CDR3 protein reads CSALSLRGGAFF.

This clone appeared a few times. CDR3 DNA (partial): TGTGCCAGCAGCCAAGATAATGCGGGGAACTCCTACGAG. Protein product: CASSQDNAGNSYE. The whole CDR3 region reads CASSQDNAGNSYEQYF. The rearrangement joins TRBV4-2 to TRBJ2-7, with a possible D match to TRBD2 (6 bases). With the read ending 3 residues before the CDR3 end, the germline J gene is used to fill in that end. The V gene's germline CDR1 is LGHNA and CDR2 YNFKEQ. Trimming removed 0 bases from V and 0 bases from J, with 12 bases in between. CDR3 length: 16 residues.

This clone was observed a handful of times. The CDR3 end lies 3 residues beyond the end of the read and is filled in from the germline J gene. V usage is TRBV19 and J usage is TRBJ2-2; 11 nucleotides line up with TRBD2. V shed 3 bases and J 3 bases; nucleotides not matched to a gene: 6. The CDR3 loop spans 17 amino acids. Germline values: CDR1 LNHDA, CDR2 SQIVND (reference sequence). The part of the CDR3 DNA that was read is TGTGCCAGTAGTATCGCTAGCGGGGGGTATGACACCGGGGAG. Protein: CASSIASGGYDTGE. The whole CDR3 reads CASSIASGGYDTGELFF.

A word on this clone: The DNA ends 3 residues before the CDR3 does, and the rest of the CDR3 is filled in from the germline J gene. The V gene is TRBV7-2, the J gene TRBJ1-6; weak D call: TRBD1 (6 bases). In germline, CDR1 is SGHTA, CDR2 FQGNSA. Between the trimmed V and J ends, which lost 5 bases and 6 bases, there was a span of 14 bases. This CDR3 spans 15 amino acids. The CDR3 DNA, read in part, is TGTGCCAGCAGCCAGAGACAGGCTATTAATTCACCC. Its translation is CASSQRQAINSP. The CDR3 in full is CASSQRQAINSPLHF.